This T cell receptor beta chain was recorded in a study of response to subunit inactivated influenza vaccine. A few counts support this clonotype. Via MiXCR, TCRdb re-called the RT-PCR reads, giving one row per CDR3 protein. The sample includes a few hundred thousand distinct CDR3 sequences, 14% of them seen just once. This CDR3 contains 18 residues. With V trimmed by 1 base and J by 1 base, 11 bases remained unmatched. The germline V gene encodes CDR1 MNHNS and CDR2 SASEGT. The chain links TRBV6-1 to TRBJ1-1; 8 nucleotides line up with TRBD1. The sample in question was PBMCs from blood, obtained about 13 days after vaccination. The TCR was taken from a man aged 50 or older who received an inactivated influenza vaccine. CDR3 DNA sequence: TGTGCCAGCAGTGAAGTGGTCCTACAGGGGGTAGCGAACACTGAAGCTTTCTTT. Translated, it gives CASSEVVLQGVANTEAFF.